Here is one T cell receptor beta chain with its context. The source of the sample is a study of blood T cell repertoires in COVID-19. The wider study: Material from acute and convalescent COVID-19 was sourced from the United States, Italy and Spain.

Original processing notes: Estimation of nucleated cell counts was performed using reference gene primer amplification. Here immunoSEQ multiplex PCR was the method, and the copy in TCRdb shows in-frame clones only, minus some. V and J calls and clone size are given by that table; D and trimming were obtained from the DNA. The sample contains about 390,000 clones, more than 75% of which appear only once. Allocation to cohorts depended on clinical history reported by the participants. The CDR3 is 15 residues long. Germline V gives CDR1 SEHNR, CDR2 FQNEAQ (reference sequence). V gene TRBV7-9 combines with J gene TRBJ2-2; a weak D match, TRBD2 (7 bases). Sequencing was carried out using PBMCs or T cells enriched from blood (not recorded which). The receptor's source is a woman aged 50 to 65 who had recovered from COVID-19. The CDR3 sequence is CATSFPRGAVGELFF. The CDR3 DNA reads TGTGCAACCAGCTTCCCCCGGGGGGCTGTTGGGGAGCTGTTTTTT.